This T cell receptor beta chain was retrieved from a study of T-cell memory formation after mild COVID-19. Study-wide points: Contracting CD4+ clones were located mainly in CM and EM, and CD8+ clones in EMRA. Among clones peaking at day 37 in the second wave, SARS-CoV-2 specificity remained unconfirmed.

This clonotype was seen more than once but under ten times. Its antigen is not identified. V shed 6 bases and J 0 bases; nucleotides not matched to a gene: 15. Germline assignment: CDR1 MNHEY and CDR2 SVGAGI. This CDR3 comprises 18 residues. TCRdb analysed the 5' RACE reads with MiXCR anew, one entry per CDR3 protein. The sample lists around 100,000 distinct CDR3 sequences, 11% occurring once. This receptor was taken from a young man who had mild COVID-19 (a few samples of this study predate the infection). Cell type and time point are not known. Sequenced: PBMCs or a T cell subset sorted from them (not recorded which). The V call is TRBV6-5, the J call TRBJ2-3; TRBD1 matches at 7 bases. CDR3 in DNA: TGTGCCAGCAGCCATTCCGCGTCTGGGACAGCTAGCACAGATACGCAGTATTTT. This translates into CASSHSASGTASTDTQYF.